These T cell receptor beta chains were read from a single sample in a study of blood T cells in healthy people across ages. TCRdb independently ran MiXCR on the 5' RACE reads; one entry per CDR3 protein. The sample records about 1,400,000 distinct CDR3 sequences, approximately 59% being singletons. The sequencing input was blood. The receptor set was obtained from a young man in good health. Each CDR3 is given with its conserved first and last residue. D genes are given only for firm matches. Clone size, where shown, is once, few, many, or a class for clones that have expanded.

CDR3 DNA,CDR3 protein,clone size,V gene,D gene,J gene
TGTGCCAGCAGCTTAACAGCGGGCTATGAGCAGTTCTTC,CASSLTAGYEQFF,.,TRBV7-2,.,TRBJ2-1
TGCAGCGTTTCCGGGCGGGAGGGCCAAGAGACCCAGTACTTC,CSVSGREGQETQYF,.,TRBV29-1,TRBD2,TRBJ2-5
TGCAGTGCCCGCTTGGGGGGGCCATCCTACGAGCAGTACTTC,CSARLGGPSYEQYF,few,TRBV20-1,.,TRBJ2-7
TGTGCCAGCAGTTTAGGCACTAGCGGGAGGATTAATGAGCAGTTCTTC,CASSLGTSGRINEQFF,once,TRBV12-3/TRBV12-4,TRBD2,TRBJ2-1
TGCGCCAGCAGCCCGCGACAGGGGGCGAATGAGCAGTTCTTC,CASSPRQGANEQFF,once,TRBV5-1,TRBD1,TRBJ2-1
TGTGCCAGCAGTTTATCGGCTCAAGGGAATGAGCAGTTCTTC,CASSLSAQGNEQFF,.,TRBV27,.,TRBJ2-1
TGCGCCAGCAGCACCACGGGGTCAGATACGCAGTATTTT,CASSTTGSDTQYF,.,TRBV5-1,.,TRBJ2-3
TGTGCCAGCAGCCCCCCGTCGACAGGGTTGCAGCCCCAGCATTTT,CASSPPSTGLQPQHF,.,TRBV7-2,TRBD1,TRBJ1-5
TGTGCCAGCAGTCGAGGGATCCAAGAGACCCAGTACTTC,CASSRGIQETQYF,.,TRBV4-1,.,TRBJ2-5
TGTGCCACCAGAGATAGAAGTACTAATGAAAAACTGTTTTTT,CATRDRSTNEKLFF,.,TRBV15,.,TRBJ1-4